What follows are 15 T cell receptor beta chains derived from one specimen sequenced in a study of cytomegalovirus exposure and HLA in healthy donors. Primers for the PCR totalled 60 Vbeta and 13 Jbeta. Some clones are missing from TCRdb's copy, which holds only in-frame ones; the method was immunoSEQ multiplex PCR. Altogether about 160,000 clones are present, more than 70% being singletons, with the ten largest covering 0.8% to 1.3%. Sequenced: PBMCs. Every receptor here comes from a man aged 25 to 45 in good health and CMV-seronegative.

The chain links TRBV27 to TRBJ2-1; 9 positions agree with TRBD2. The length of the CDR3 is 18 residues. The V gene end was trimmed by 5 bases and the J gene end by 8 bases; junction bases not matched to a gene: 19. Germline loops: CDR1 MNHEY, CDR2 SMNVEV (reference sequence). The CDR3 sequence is CASSRHPGVSGGIDEQFF. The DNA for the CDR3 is TGTGCCAGCAGTCGCCACCCGGGGGTGAGCGGGGGGATAGATGAGCAGTTCTTC.

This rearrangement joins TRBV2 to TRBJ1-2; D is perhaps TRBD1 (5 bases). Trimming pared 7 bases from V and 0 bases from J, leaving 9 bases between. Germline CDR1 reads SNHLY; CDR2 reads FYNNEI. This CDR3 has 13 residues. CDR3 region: CASTIQANYGYTF. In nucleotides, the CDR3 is TGTGCCAGCACTATACAGGCTAACTATGGCTACACCTTC.

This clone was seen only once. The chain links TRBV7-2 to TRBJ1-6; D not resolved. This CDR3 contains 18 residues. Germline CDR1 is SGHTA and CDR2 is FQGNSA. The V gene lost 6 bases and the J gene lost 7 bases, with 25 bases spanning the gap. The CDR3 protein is CASSPIPEPQFLNSPLHF. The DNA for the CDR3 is TGTGCCAGCAGTCCTATCCCGGAACCACAGTTCCTAAATTCACCCCTCCACTTT.

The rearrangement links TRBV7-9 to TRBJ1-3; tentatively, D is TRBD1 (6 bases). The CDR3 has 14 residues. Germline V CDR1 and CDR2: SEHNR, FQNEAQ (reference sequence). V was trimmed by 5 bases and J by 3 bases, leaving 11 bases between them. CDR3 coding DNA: TGTGCCAGCAGCCTAGACAGGAGTGGAAACACCATATATTTT. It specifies CASSLDRSGNTIYF.

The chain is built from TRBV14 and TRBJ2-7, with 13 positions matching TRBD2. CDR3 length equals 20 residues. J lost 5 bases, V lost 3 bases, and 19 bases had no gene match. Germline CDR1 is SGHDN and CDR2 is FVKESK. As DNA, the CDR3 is TGTGCCAGCAGCCATCTCAGGACTAGCGGGAGACCCCCCGAATCTGACGAGCAGTACTTC. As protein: CASSHLRTSGRPPESDEQYF. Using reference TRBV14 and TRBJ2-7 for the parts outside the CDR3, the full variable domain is EAGVTQFPSHSVIEKGQTVTLRCDPISGHDNLYWYRRVMGKEIKFLLHFVKESKQDESGMPNNRFLAERTGGTYSTLKVQPAELEDSGVYFCASSHLRTSGRPPESDEQYFGPGTRLTVT.

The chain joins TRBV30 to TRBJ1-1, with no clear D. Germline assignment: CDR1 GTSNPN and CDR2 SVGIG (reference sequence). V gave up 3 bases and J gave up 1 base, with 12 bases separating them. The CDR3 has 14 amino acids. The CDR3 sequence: CAWRREWGNTEAFF. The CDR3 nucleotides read TGTGCCTGGAGACGGGAGTGGGGGAACACTGAAGCTTTCTTT.

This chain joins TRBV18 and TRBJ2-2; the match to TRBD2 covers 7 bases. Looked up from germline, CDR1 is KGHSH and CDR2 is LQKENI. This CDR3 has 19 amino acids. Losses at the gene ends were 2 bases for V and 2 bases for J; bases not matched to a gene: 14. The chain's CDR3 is CASSPFYSGGGPNTGELFF. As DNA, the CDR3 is TGTGCCAGCTCACCATTCTATTCCGGCGGGGGACCCAACACCGGGGAGCTGTTTTTT.

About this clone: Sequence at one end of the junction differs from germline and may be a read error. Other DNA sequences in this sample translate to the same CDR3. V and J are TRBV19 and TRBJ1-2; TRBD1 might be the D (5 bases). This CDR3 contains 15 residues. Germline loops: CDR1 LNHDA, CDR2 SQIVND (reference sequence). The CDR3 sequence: CASSIGSRGLGGYTF. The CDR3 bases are TGTGCCAGTAGTATAGGCTCAAGGGGACTCGGCGGCTATACCTTC.

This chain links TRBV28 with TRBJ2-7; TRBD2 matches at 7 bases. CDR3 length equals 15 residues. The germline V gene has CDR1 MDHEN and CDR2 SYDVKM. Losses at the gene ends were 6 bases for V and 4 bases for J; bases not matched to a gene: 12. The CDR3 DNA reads TGTGCCAGCAGGGCGGGCCGGGGGGATTCTTACGAGCAGTACTTC. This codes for CASRAGRGDSYEQYF.

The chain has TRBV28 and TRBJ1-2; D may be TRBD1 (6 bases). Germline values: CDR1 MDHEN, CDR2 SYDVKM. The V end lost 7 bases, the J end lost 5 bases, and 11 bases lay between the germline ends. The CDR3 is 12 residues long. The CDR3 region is CASKGGIYGYTF. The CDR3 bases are TGTGCCAGCAAAGGGGGAATTTATGGCTACACCTTC.

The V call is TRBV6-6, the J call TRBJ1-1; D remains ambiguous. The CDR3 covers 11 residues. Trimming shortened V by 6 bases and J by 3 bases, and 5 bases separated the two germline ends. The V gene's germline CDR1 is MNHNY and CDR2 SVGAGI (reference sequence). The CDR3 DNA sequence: TGTGCCAGCAGCTTCGACACTGAAGCTTTCTTT. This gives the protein CASSFDTEAFF.

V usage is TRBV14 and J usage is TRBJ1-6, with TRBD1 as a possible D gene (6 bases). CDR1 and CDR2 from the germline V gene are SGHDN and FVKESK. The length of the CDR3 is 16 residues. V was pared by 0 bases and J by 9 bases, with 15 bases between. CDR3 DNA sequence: TGTGCCAGCAGCCAAGATCAGACAGGTTCGGCTTCACCCCTCCACTTT. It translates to CASSQDQTGSASPLHF.

CDR3 amino acids: CATSPRLAGGTDTQYF. The DNA for the CDR3 is TGTGCCACCAGCCCACGACTAGCGGGGGGCACAGATACGCAGTATTTT. The gene calls are TRBV15 and TRBJ2-3, with 12 bases fitting TRBD2. The germline CDR1 and CDR2 sequences are LNHNV and YYDKDF (reference sequence). CDR3 length: 16 residues. Trimming took 5 bases from V and 1 from J; bases not matched to a gene: 4.

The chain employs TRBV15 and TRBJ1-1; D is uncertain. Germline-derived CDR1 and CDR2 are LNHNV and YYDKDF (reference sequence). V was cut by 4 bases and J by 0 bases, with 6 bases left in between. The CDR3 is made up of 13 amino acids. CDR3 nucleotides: TGTGCCACCAGCACTACAGTGAACACTGAAGCTTTCTTT. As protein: CATSTTVNTEAFF. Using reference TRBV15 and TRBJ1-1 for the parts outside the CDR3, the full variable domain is DAMVIQNPRYQVTQFGKPVTLSCSQTLNHNVMYWYQQKSSQAPKLLFHYYDKDFNNEADTPDNFQSRRPNTSFCFLDIRSPGLGDTAMYLCATSTTVNTEAFFGQGTRLTVV.

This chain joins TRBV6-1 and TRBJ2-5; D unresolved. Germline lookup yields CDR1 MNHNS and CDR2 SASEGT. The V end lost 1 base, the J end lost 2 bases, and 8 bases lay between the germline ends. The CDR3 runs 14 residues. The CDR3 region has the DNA TGTGCCAGCAGTGAAGTGGGCAGTCAAGAGACCCAGTACTTC. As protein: CASSEVGSQETQYF.